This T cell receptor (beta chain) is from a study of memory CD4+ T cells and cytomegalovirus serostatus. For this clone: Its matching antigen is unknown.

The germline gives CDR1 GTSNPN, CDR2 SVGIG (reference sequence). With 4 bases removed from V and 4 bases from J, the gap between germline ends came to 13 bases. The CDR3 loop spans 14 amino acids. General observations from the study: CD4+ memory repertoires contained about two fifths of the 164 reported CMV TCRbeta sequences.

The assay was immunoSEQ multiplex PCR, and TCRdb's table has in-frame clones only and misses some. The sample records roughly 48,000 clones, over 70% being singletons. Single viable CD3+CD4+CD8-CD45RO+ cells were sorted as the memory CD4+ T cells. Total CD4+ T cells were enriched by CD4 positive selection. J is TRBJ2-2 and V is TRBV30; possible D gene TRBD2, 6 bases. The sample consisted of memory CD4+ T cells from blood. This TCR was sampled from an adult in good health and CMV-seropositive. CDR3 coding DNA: TGTGCCTGGAACCGTTTGGGGGGCACCGGGGAGCTGTTTTTT. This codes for CAWNRLGGTGELFF.